The source of this T cell receptor (beta chain) is a study of shared clonotypes between healthy human individuals. The repertoire was sequenced with immunoSEQ multiplex PCR; TCRdb's copy has only in-frame clones and lacks some. The sample has more than 400,000 clones, 90% to 97% seen once. Study-wide findings and caveats: Compared with clonotypes that all four donors shared, non-shared clonotypes had lower generation probabilities. Naive subsets generally had larger estimated richness than memory subsets. With a few donors compared, around 5% of naive CD4 clonotypes were shared.

The V end lost 3 bases, the J end lost 1 base, and 9 bases lay between the germline ends. Germline V gene data show CDR1 as SGHAT and CDR2 as FQNNGV. This CDR3 has 14 amino acids. For this clone: The antigen is undetermined.

V is TRBV11-2 and J is TRBJ1-1; the D gene is possibly TRBD1 (5 bases). Sequenced input: naive CD4+ T cells sorted from blood. As for subset: CD45RA+ positively selected. The TCR sequence derives from a woman younger than 45 in good health. CDR3 residues: CASSFKGSNTEAFF. For the CDR3, the DNA is TGTGCCAGCAGCTTCAAGGGGTCGAACACTGAAGCTTTCTTT.